This T cell receptor beta chain was sequenced for a study of blood T cell repertoires in COVID-19 (dated by TCRdb to 2018 to 2020). About the full investigation: The collaborator samples originated in the United States, Italy and Spain and spanned the acute and convalescent phases of COVID-19. Where available, HLA class I and class II types were obtained from metadata supplied by the sample provider rather than from assay-based typing. Subjects who had been exposed to COVID-19, were actively infected with it, or had recovered from it provided the deeply sampled blood TCRbeta repertoires that made up the dataset. The prospective study material was composed of cDNA or gDNA derived from T cells, B-cell-depleted T cells, or PBMCs. The samples were drawn from two sources: the first 160 participants of the ongoing ImmuneRACE study, and 1,254 subjects contributed by 6 global collaborators. A de-identified subject ID, COVID-19 status, age in years and sex were almost always included in the sample metadata. The repertoires were made available in a free public database intended to serve as a resource for research on the immune response to SARS-CoV-2.

Here is what the overall study found, with its caveats: Clinical and demographic metadata were provided uncurated, with the amount varying by source and participant.

TCRbeta CDR3 regions were amplified from genomic DNA by means of the immunoSEQ Assay, a bias-controlled multiplex PCR. Per the original workflow: The number of nucleated cells in each sample was estimated by amplification of reference gene primers within the assay. Sequence reads were collapsed and filtered to measure the absolute abundance of every unique TCRbeta CDR3 rearrangement. For each sample, productive Simpson clonality was calculated as the square root of Simpson's diversity index across productive rearrangements. The source is immuneACCESS, and TCRdb retained only in-frame sequences with V and J called. Part of the clones is not carried over; for the studies checked, unresolved V genes explain less than half of this, and the remainder is unexplained. The D gene and trimming were derived from the DNA, and the V and J assignments and clone size from that table. The table for this sample lists about 350,000 clones; roughly 87% of them were counted only once. The top ten constitute roughly 3% of the sample.

Including the terminal cysteine and phenylalanine, the CDR3 comprises 15 residues. CDR3 DNA only is kept here, 45 bases in frame from base 1. V sheds 3 bases and J sheds 4 bases, leaving 16 bases between their ends. CDR1 and CDR2 are read off the germline V gene as SGDLS and YYNGEE. This clone was seen only a few times. Its antigen remains unidentified. No much larger clone exists at a distance of one base, and base qualities are not known. In the prospective study, participants were roughly 18 to 100 years old, resided in fewer than 25 geographic areas of the United States, and were enrolled through a virtual design. To assign participants to cohorts, the prospective study relied on clinical history that participants themselves reported in a screening survey and a study questionnaire. For ImmuneRACE Cohort 3, a participant was defined as recovered based on two consecutive negative NP/OP PCR tests, clearance by a healthcare professional, or resolution of symptoms. Mobile phlebotomists in the prospective study collected whole blood, serum and a nasopharyngeal or oropharyngeal swab from every participant. Additional blood draws and questionnaires over an approximately 2-month period could optionally be provided by prospective study participants. Before DNA extraction, prospective study blood samples were shipped either frozen or at room temperature.

Sample: PBMCs or T cells enriched from blood (not recorded which). The clonotype originates from a woman aged 25 to 39 who had recovered from COVID-19. The V gene is TRBV9 and the J gene is TRBJ1-1; a weak D assignment points to TRBD1 (5 bases agree). In nucleotide form, the sequence is TGTGCCAGCAGCGCCACCGTTCTCGGGGGCACTGAAGCTTTCTTT. Its coded protein is CASSATVLGGTEAFF.